This is a list of T cell receptor beta chains from one sample in a study of memory CD4+ T cells and cytomegalovirus serostatus. Measured with immunoSEQ multiplex PCR; TCRdb has only the in-frame clones, and not every one. The table shows 75,000 to 90,000 clones, with approximately 80% occurring only once. Sequenced sample: memory CD4+ T cells from blood. These receptor sequences come from an adult in good health and CMV-seronegative. Both conserved end residues are part of each CDR3. Each record gives: V gene, clone size, D gene, J gene, CDR3 DNA, CDR3 protein. A D gene is named only where the DNA matches it firmly. Clone size is shown for a subset of rows, as once, few, many or a class of expanded clone.

TRBV7-2	NA	NA	TRBJ1-6	TGTGCCAGCAGCCCGGACGGCCTTATTAATTCACCCCTCCACTTT	CASSPDGLINSPLHF
TRBV5-5	NA	TRBD1	TRBJ1-2	TGTGCCAGCAGCTCCCAGGGGGGCGCCGGCTATGGCTACACCTTC	CASSSQGGAGYGYTF
TRBV9	NA	NA	TRBJ1-2	TGTGCCAGCAGCGTAGTTTTGGGGGCGGGAGGCTACACCTTC	CASSVVLGAGGYTF
TRBV7-2	NA	NA	TRBJ2-7	TGTGCCAGCAGCTTAATTCTCGGGGTACCCGGGTACGAGCAGTACTTC	CASSLILGVPGYEQYF
TRBV6-6	NA	NA	TRBJ1-2	TGTGCCAGCAGATTGGTAAAGGGGGTGGGACTGTATGGCTACACCTTC	CASRLVKGVGLYGYTF
TRBV10-3	NA	NA	TRBJ2-7	TGTGCCATCAGTTCAGTGCCCCAGAGCTCCTACGAGCAGTACTTC	CAISSVPQSSYEQYF
TRBV14	medium-sized	NA	TRBJ1-1	TGTGCCAGCAGCCGGATGAACACTGAAGCTTTCTTT	CASSRMNTEAFF
TRBV11-2	NA	TRBD2	TRBJ2-3	TGTGCCAGCAGCCCAAGGGGGACGGCGGGGGGCGGGCCAGATACGCAGTATTTT	CASSPRGTAGGGPDTQYF
TRBV5-1	NA	TRBD1	TRBJ1-2	TGCGCCAGCAGCGCCCGGACAGGGAACTATGGCTACACCTTC	CASSARTGNYGYTF
TRBV6-1	NA	NA	TRBJ2-7	TGTGCCAGCAGTGAGGCCCCGAGGACCTACGAGCAGTACTTC	CASSEAPRTYEQYF
TRBV25-1	NA	NA	TRBJ1-2	TGTGCCAGCGCGCCGGGCGACAGAAGACTCTATGGCTACACCTTC	CASAPGDRRLYGYTF
TRBV11-2	NA	TRBD1	TRBJ1-1	TGTGCCAGCAGCAACCGACGGACAGGGCCTGAAGCTTTCTTT	CASSNRRTGPEAFF
TRBV19	NA	TRBD2	TRBJ2-3	TGTGCCAGTAGTGCAGCAGCGGGGGCCCTCAAAAATACGCAGTATTTT	CASSAAAGALKNTQYF
TRBV6-5	NA	NA	TRBJ1-2	TGTGCCAGCAGTTACACACAGGGTAGAAATGGCTACACCTTC	CASSYTQGRNGYTF
TRBV6-5	NA	TRBD2	TRBJ2-1	TGTGCCAGCAGAGTGGGACTAGCGGGGGGGGAGCAGTTCTTC	CASRVGLAGGEQFF
TRBV7-9	NA	NA	TRBJ1-3	TGTGCCAGCAGCCTGGGAAACACCATATATTTT	CASSLGNTIYF
TRBV2	NA	NA	TRBJ2-5	TGTGCCCGACGGACAGACCAAGAGACCCAGTACTTC	CARRTDQETQYF
TRBV5-1	NA	TRBD1	TRBJ2-7	TGCGCCAGCAGTCGATCTGGACAGGGGGGCACCTACGAGCAGTACTTC	CASSRSGQGGTYEQYF
TRBV29-1	NA	NA	TRBJ1-5	TGCAGCGTTGCGGAAGGGGATGATCAGCCCCAGCATTTT	CSVAEGDDQPQHF
TRBV28	NA	NA	TRBJ2-1	TGTGCCAGCAAGGGGGGGTACAATGAGCAGTTCTTC	CASKGGYNEQFF
TRBV5-1	few	NA	TRBJ1-1	TGCGCCAGCAGCCCGGGACAATTTGACACTGAAGCTTTCTTT	CASSPGQFDTEAFF
TRBV30	few	NA	TRBJ1-1	TGTGCCTGGAGTGGGGGCAGGACAGCTTTCTTT	CAWSGGRTAFF
TRBV11-3	NA	NA	TRBJ2-3	TGTGCCAGCAGCTTAGTGGGTGGCGGGGCTGGAGATACGCAGTATTTT	CASSLVGGGAGDTQYF
TRBV14	NA	NA	TRBJ1-1	TGTGCCAGCAGCCAAGGATACACTGAAGCTTTCTTT	CASSQGYTEAFF
TRBV7-6	NA	NA	TRBJ2-2	TGTGCCAGCAGCCCAAAACACCGACAGGTTGCAAGCACCGGGGAGCTGTTTTTT	CASSPKHRQVASTGELFF
TRBV4-2	once	NA	TRBJ2-2	TGTGCCAGCAGCGCGCCTGGGCTCGGGGAGCTGTTTTTT	CASSAPGLGELFF
TRBV15	NA	TRBD2	TRBJ2-2	TGTGCCACCAGCAGTTTCGGACTTAGAGCGGGGGGCCGGGACACCGGGGAGCTGTTTTTT	CATSSFGLRAGGRDTGELFF
TRBV7-2	NA	TRBD2	TRBJ2-2	TGTGCCAGCAGCTTAGTTATGGTTGCCAGCGGGGGGAACACCGGGGAGCTGTTTTTT	CASSLVMVASGGNTGELFF